The 16 T cell receptor beta chains in this list originate from one sample, sequenced in a study of shared clonotypes between healthy human individuals. The data were produced by immunoSEQ multiplex PCR, yet TCRdb's version contains in-frame clones alone and is incomplete. The repertoire holds some 1 million clones, with roughly 80% as singletons. The sequencing sample was made of memory CD4+ T cells sorted from blood. The subset here: CD45RA-negative fraction. These receptors were obtained from a man in his late teens or twenties in good health.

The J gene is TRBJ2-2, the V gene TRBV6-1; no firm D call. V was pared by 1 base and J by 4 bases, with 13 bases between. The CDR3 runs 16 residues. Germline V gene data show CDR1 as MNHNS and CDR2 as SASEGT. CDR3 region: CASSEVMGSVTGELFF. DNA for the CDR3: TGTGCCAGCAGTGAAGTTATGGGCTCAGTCACCGGGGAGCTGTTTTTT.

The sample holds one count of this clone. This chain uses TRBV30 with TRBJ2-6, with D perhaps matching TRBD2 (6 bases). Trimming removed 4 bases from V and 12 bases from J, with 13 bases in between. Germline loops: CDR1 GTSNPN, CDR2 SVGIG (reference sequence). The CDR3 totals 12 residues. CDR3 in amino acids: CAWTVGGAVLTF. CDR3 sequence (DNA): TGTGCCTGGACCGTGGGGGGTGCCGTCCTGACTTTC.

The chain links TRBV10-3 to TRBJ1-1; D possibly corresponds to TRBD1 (6 bases). V was trimmed by 4 bases and J by 0 bases, leaving 9 bases between them. The germline gives CDR1 ENHRY, CDR2 SYGVKD. This CDR3 contains 14 residues. The CDR3 DNA reads TGTGCCATCAGTGTGGACAGCTTGAACACTGAAGCTTTCTTT. Its translation: CAISVDSLNTEAFF.

CDR3 nucleotides: TGTGCCAGCAGCTTAGGGGACTGGACAGGGGTTGACACCGGGGAGCTGTTTTTT. This gives the protein CASSLGDWTGVDTGELFF. This chain connects TRBV7-9 to TRBJ2-2, with 9 positions matching TRBD1. CDR3 length equals 18 residues. The germline V gene encodes CDR1 SEHNR and CDR2 FQNEAQ (reference sequence). J gave up 3 bases and V 1 base, and 9 bases lay outside the gene matches.

The V and J genes are TRBV10-1 and TRBJ2-3, with TRBD2 matching 10 bases. The CDR3 contains 16 residues. Germline values: CDR1 WNHNN, CDR2 SYGVQD (reference sequence). With 3 bases clipped from V and 5 bases from J, the junction kept 8 bases outside the gene matches. The CDR3, as DNA: TGCGCCAGCAGTGATGGTAGCGGGGGGCCGGTAGATACGCAGTATTTT. This codes for CASSDGSGGPVDTQYF.

This clone was recorded at least ten times. In the same sample, other DNA sequences code for this CDR3. The chain links TRBV18 to TRBJ1-5; 7 bases are shared with TRBD1. V lost 6 bases to trimming and J lost 5 bases; unmatched junction nucleotides: 4. The germline gives CDR1 KGHSH, CDR2 LQKENI. The CDR3 is made up of 13 amino acids. DNA of the CDR3: TGTGCCAGCTCCCTGCAGGGGGATCAGCCCCAGCATTTT. This translates into CASSLQGDQPQHF.

V usage is TRBV6-1 and J usage is TRBJ1-2; a possible D gene is TRBD1 (5 bases). The germline V and J ends were trimmed by 7 bases and 7 bases, with 13 bases remaining between them. There are 12 residues in the CDR3. Germline loops: CDR1 MNHNS, CDR2 SASEGT. CDR3 amino acids: CASTGDAGGYTF. DNA for the CDR3: TGTGCCAGCACGGGGGATGCGGGTGGCTACACCTTC.

This clone was seen a few times. V and J are TRBV6-6 and TRBJ2-7; D is tentatively TRBD1 or TRBD2 (5 bases each). This CDR3 spans 12 amino acids. V was cut by 8 bases and J by 2 bases, with 10 bases left in between. Germline V gene sequence: CDR1 MNHNY, CDR2 SVGAGI (reference sequence). CDR3 sequence (DNA): TGTGCCAGCCGAGGGGCTACCTACGAGCAGTACTTC. Translated, it gives CASRGATYEQYF.

The chain joins TRBV25-1 to TRBJ2-2, with TRBD2 matching over 12 bases. The CDR3 spans 15 residues. Trimming removed 11 bases from V and 5 bases from J; junction bases left unmatched: 9. Germline lookup yields CDR1 MGHDK and CDR2 SYGVNS. CDR3 region: CAGSTSGSGTGELFF. The CDR3 DNA reads TGTGCCGGGTCGACTAGCGGGAGTGGGACCGGGGAGCTGTTTTTT.

This rearrangement joins TRBV28 to TRBJ2-7; TRBD1 matches 8 bases. The CDR3 runs to 16 residues. Germline CDR1 MDHEN, CDR2 SYDVKM. The ends lost 2 bases at V and 5 bases at J; junction bases unmatched: 11. CDR3 DNA sequence: TGTGCCAGCAGTTTAGGACAGGGAAAGGTGTACGACGAGCAGTACTTC. Its protein is CASSLGQGKVYDEQYF.

About this clone itself: The junction differs from germline at one of its ends, possibly a read error. This rearrangement joins TRBV10-3 to TRBJ1-2; tentatively, D is TRBD1 (5 bases). The germline gives CDR1 ENHRY, CDR2 SYGVKD. The CDR3 spans 15 residues. CDR3 DNA sequence: TGTGCCATCAGGGAGTCGGGGGATCCGGAAGGTGGCTACACCTTC. Translated: CAIRESGDPEGGYTF.

The V call is TRBV2, the J call TRBJ2-3; a possible D gene is TRBD2 (6 bases). Germline CDR1 and CDR2: SNHLY and FYNNEI. The CDR3 totals 13 residues. Trimming removed 7 bases at V and 0 bases at J, with 8 bases between. This CDR3 reads CASNGGSTDTQYF. The CDR3 region has the DNA TGTGCCAGCAACGGAGGGAGCACAGATACGCAGTATTTT.

The J gene is TRBJ1-5, the V gene TRBV7-6, with TRBD1 identical over 8 bases. CDR1 and CDR2 (germline): SGHVS, FNYEAQ. The CDR3 consists of 15 residues. With V trimmed by 6 bases and J by 10 bases, 14 bases remained unmatched. The DNA of the CDR3 is TGTGCCAGCAGTCCCGGGACAGGAGCCCCAAGTCCCCAGCATTTT. It codes for CASSPGTGAPSPQHF. The full variable domain, rest sourced from reference TRBV7-6 and TRBJ1-5, is GAGVSQSPRYKVTKRGQDVALRCDPISGHVSLYWYRQALGQGPEFLTYFNYEAQQDKSGLPNDRFSAERPEGSISTLTIQRTEQRDSAMYRCASSPGTGAPSPQHFGDGTRLSIL.

The V call is TRBV7-2, the J call TRBJ2-7; D not resolved. The CDR3 runs 14 residues. In germline, CDR1 is SGHTA, CDR2 FQGNSA. V lost 1 base, J lost 4 bases, and 11 bases lay in between. In nucleotides, the CDR3 is TGTGCCAGCAGCTTAGTCGGAGCCGGATACGAGCAGTACTTC. Translation: CASSLVGAGYEQYF.

V is TRBV5-1 and J is TRBJ1-5; a possible D gene is TRBD1 (6 bases). This CDR3 is 16 amino acids long. Germline-derived CDR1 and CDR2 are SGHRS and YFSETQ. V lost 4 bases to trimming and J lost 8 bases, with 22 bases between them. As DNA, the CDR3 is TGCGCCAGCAGCCAGGCGCAACAGGGCTCCTACGAGCCCCAGCATTTT. Its protein is CASSQAQQGSYEPQHF.

This sequence joins TRBV5-6 and TRBJ2-5, with 10 positions matching TRBD1. CDR1 and CDR2 from the germline V gene are SGHDT and YYEEEE. There are 17 residues in the CDR3. Trimming at V came to 0 bases and at J to 0 bases, leaving 5 bases not matched to a gene. DNA of the CDR3: TGTGCCAGCAGCTTGGTGGGACAGGGGCCCGACCAAGAGACCCAGTACTTC. Amino acids: CASSLVGQGPDQETQYF.